This T cell receptor beta chain derives from a study of CD8+ T cells in alopecia areata. Findings of the study overall: Mice showed TCR sharing more clearly than patients did, possibly owing to HLA.

The CDR3 consists of 17 residues. Trimming pared 3 bases from V and 0 bases from J, leaving 15 bases between. CDR1 and CDR2 from the germline V gene are NNHDY and SYVADS. Reverse transcription of extracted RNA yielded cDNA, which provided the sequencing template. Here immunoSEQ multiplex PCR was the method, and the copy in TCRdb shows in-frame clones only, minus some. The sample shows approximately 280,000 clones, none of them appearing just once. It was with CD4, CD8alpha, NKG2D, NKG2ACE and other markers that pooled cutaneous lymph node cells were sorted. This clone was counted between two and nine times. Antigen specificity is unknown. Germline and genes here are mouse. The CDR3 end falls 4 residues outside the read, so it is completed with the germline J gene.

Sequenced: CD4+ T cells sorted from a lymph node. The V gene is TRBV13-3, the J gene TRBJ2-2; TRBD2 might be the D (6 bases). This sequence was found in a C3H/HeJ mouse with alopecia areata. The strain's MHC: H2-k. The CDR3 sequence is CASSAPRGLANTGQLYF. Incomplete CDR3 DNA: TGTGCCAGCAGTGCCCCAAGGGGACTTGCAAACACCGGG.